This entry lists 27 T cell receptor beta chains sequenced from one sample in a study of shared T cell receptors in the human thymus. The table came from immunoSEQ multiplex PCR; TCRdb's copy has only in-frame clones and leaves some out. The table records some 660,000 clones, over 75% of them present only once. The data were also submitted as part of a second study, on human thymus T cells.

The sample comprised thymocytes. The origin of the receptors is a boy under two years old with a congenital heart defect.

J is TRBJ1-2 and V is TRBV6-6; 8 nucleotides line up with TRBD1. V lost 6 bases, J lost 7 bases, and 10 bases stayed unmatched. Germline V CDR1 and CDR2: MNHNY, SVGAGI (reference sequence). This CDR3 has 14 residues. The CDR3 DNA reads TGTGCCAGCAGGCAAGACAAAACAGGGGGTGGCTACACCTTC. Translated, it gives CASRQDKTGGGYTF.

The chain employs TRBV28 and TRBJ2-7; D may be TRBD1 (6 bases). Germline loops: CDR1 MDHEN, CDR2 SYDVKM. This CDR3 has 16 amino acids. V lost 7 bases and J lost 0, with 19 bases in between. The CDR3 protein is CASTSRGQPISYEQYF. The CDR3 DNA is TGTGCCAGCACCTCGCGAGGACAGCCGATCTCCTACGAGCAGTACTTC.

This rearrangement joins TRBV19 to TRBJ2-1; D possibly corresponds to TRBD1 (5 bases). CDR1 is LNHDA, CDR2 SQIVND, per germline (reference sequence). This CDR3 is built from 16 residues. V was cut by 0 bases and J by 0 bases, with 9 bases left in between. CDR3 DNA sequence: TGTGCCAGTAGTATAGAAGGGGCACGCTCCTACAATGAGCAGTTCTTC. Translating it yields CASSIEGARSYNEQFF.

This chain joins TRBV5-1 and TRBJ2-4; the match to TRBD1 covers 9 bases. The CDR3 runs to 15 residues. CDR1 and CDR2 (germline): SGHRS, YFSETQ. Losses at the gene ends were 4 bases for V and 8 bases for J; bases not matched to a gene: 10. The CDR3 here is CASSDTGTGSHIQYF. The CDR3 nucleotides read TGCGCCAGCAGCGATACTGGGACAGGGAGTCACATTCAGTACTTC.

On this clone: A read error may account for a junction end that differs from germline. Other DNA sequences from this sample encode an identical CDR3 as well. The chain recombines TRBV30 with TRBJ1-6, with TRBD1 identical over 8 bases. This CDR3 has 13 residues. The germline gives CDR1 GTSNPN, CDR2 SVGIG (reference sequence). CDR3 protein: CAWRRQGNSPLHF. The DNA of the CDR3 is TGTGCCTGGAGACGACAGGGGAATTCCCCCCTCCACTTT.

The chain employs TRBV5-1 and TRBJ1-2; 11 bases are a match to TRBD1. The V gene end was trimmed by 5 bases and the J gene end by 5 bases; junction bases not matched to a gene: 5. The CDR3 has 14 residues. The V gene's germline CDR1 is SGHRS and CDR2 YFSETQ. This CDR3 reads CASRKGQGVYGYTF. CDR3 nucleotides: TGCGCCAGCAGGAAGGGACAGGGGGTTTATGGCTACACCTTC.

The gene calls are TRBV10-3 and TRBJ1-3, with D unresolved. This CDR3 has 15 amino acids. V shed 4 bases and J shed 8 bases, with 18 bases lying between them. Germline CDR1 is ENHRY and CDR2 is SYGVKD. The CDR3 bases are TGTGCCATCAGTGTCGACCCAGAGGCCGGGGACACCATATATTTT. Residues: CAISVDPEAGDTIYF.

This chain links TRBV27 with TRBJ2-1; 7 nucleotides line up with TRBD2. From germline, CDR1 is MNHEY and CDR2 SMNVEV (reference sequence). The CDR3 contains 13 residues. Trimming removed 3 bases from V and 7 bases from J; junction bases left unmatched: 3. In DNA, the CDR3 is TGTGCCAGCAGTTTGGGGGAGGGGAATGAGCAGTTCTTC. Amino acid sequence: CASSLGEGNEQFF.

The chain carries TRBV4-3 and TRBJ1-1, with 10 bases that match TRBD1. This CDR3 has 16 amino acids. With 0 bases clipped from V and 7 bases from J, the junction kept 8 bases outside the gene matches. Germline V lookup: CDR1 LGHNA, CDR2 YSLEER. The CDR3 reads CASSQEKGQGGLEAFF. CDR3 in DNA: TGCGCCAGCAGCCAAGAAAAAGGACAGGGGGGTCTTGAAGCTTTCTTT.

This chain links TRBV20-1 with TRBJ2-7, with D possibly TRBD2 on 5 matching bases. Germline values: CDR1 DFQATT, CDR2 SNEGSKA (reference sequence). The CDR3 contains 11 residues. Trimming shortened V by 7 bases and J by 5 bases, and 12 bases separated the two germline ends. For the CDR3, the DNA is TGCAGTGGATCTAGCAGGCACGAGCAGTACTTC. The encoded protein is CSGSSRHEQYF.

The CDR3 here is CASSPWSGSVEFEQYF. The CDR3 nucleotides read TGTGCCAGCTCACCATGGAGCGGGAGTGTTGAATTCGAGCAGTACTTC. This chain links TRBV18 with TRBJ2-7, with TRBD2 identical over 8 bases. With V trimmed by 2 bases and J by 6 bases, 12 bases remained unmatched. Germline V lookup: CDR1 KGHSH, CDR2 LQKENI. The CDR3 extends over 16 amino acids. Filled out from reference TRBV18 and TRBJ2-7, the complete variable domain reads NAGVMQNPRHLVRRRGQEARLRCSPMKGHSHVYWYRQLPEEGLKFMVYLQKENIIDESGMPKERFSAEFPKEGPSILRIQQVVRGDSAAYFCASSPWSGSVEFEQYFGPGTRLTVT.

As DNA, the CDR3 is TGTGCCAGCAGCTTAGCGCCGGGACAGGCAGGGGAAAAACTGTTTTTT. Translation gives CASSLAPGQAGEKLFF. The chain recombines TRBV11-2 with TRBJ1-4; 8 bases agree with TRBD1. Germline CDR1 SGHAT, CDR2 FQNNGV. The CDR3 runs 16 residues. Trimming cost V 1 base and J 8 bases; bases outside gene matches: 9.

The chain couples TRBV6-5 to TRBJ1-2, with 8 bases matching TRBD1. With 5 bases clipped from V and 6 bases from J, the junction kept 11 bases outside the gene matches. The CDR3 spans 15 residues. Germline V gene data show CDR1 as MNHEY and CDR2 as SVGAGI. The CDR3: CASSTTDREGDGYTF. Written as DNA, the CDR3 is TGTGCCAGCAGTACGACGGACAGGGAAGGGGATGGCTACACCTTC.

The V and J genes are TRBV18 and TRBJ1-6; 7 nucleotides agree with TRBD1. Germline trimming cut 3 bases from V and 7 bases from J; bases unmatched to any gene: 9. The CDR3 runs to 16 residues. Germline V lookup: CDR1 KGHSH, CDR2 LQKENI. For the CDR3, the DNA is TGTGCCAGCTCACCCGAGACAGGGTCTAGCAATTCACCCCTCCACTTT. Its protein is CASSPETGSSNSPLHF.

The chain links TRBV4-3 to TRBJ2-3, with TRBD1 matching 8 bases. Trimming removed 2 bases from V and 6 bases from J; junction bases left unmatched: 10. This CDR3 comprises 16 residues. Germline CDR1 and CDR2: LGHNA and YSLEER. This chain's CDR3 is CASSQKRTGNPDTQYF. In DNA form, the CDR3 reads TGCGCCAGCAGCCAAAAAAGGACAGGGAACCCTGATACGCAGTATTTT.

The V gene is TRBV27, the J gene TRBJ2-6; D gene uncertain. This CDR3 contains 18 residues. Trimming took off 5 bases at V and 0 bases at J, with 17 bases between the two ends. Germline assignment: CDR1 MNHEY and CDR2 SMNVEV (reference sequence). The CDR3 loop is CASSLLRHAGSGANVLTF. CDR3 DNA: TGTGCCAGCAGTCTCCTTCGACACGCCGGCTCTGGGGCCAACGTCCTGACTTTC.

The chain couples TRBV2 to TRBJ2-7; D is uncertain. Trimming pared 3 bases from V and 3 bases from J, leaving 9 bases between. The germline gives CDR1 SNHLY, CDR2 FYNNEI. There are 13 residues in the CDR3. The CDR3 loop is CASSDGRFYEQYF. The CDR3 DNA sequence: TGTGCCAGCAGTGATGGCAGGTTCTACGAGCAGTACTTC.

V and J are TRBV28 and TRBJ2-1, with unresolved D. V was shortened by 3 bases and J by 0 bases, with 9 bases between the two germline ends. Germline V gives CDR1 MDHEN, CDR2 SYDVKM. The length of the CDR3 is 15 residues. The CDR3 DNA sequence: TGTGCCAGCAGTTTGCGGAAAAGCTCCTACAATGAGCAGTTCTTC. This codes for CASSLRKSSYNEQFF.

V is TRBV5-1 and J is TRBJ2-3; 10 bases are shared with TRBD2. After removal of 4 bases from V and 2 bases from J, the junction contained 4 bases not matched to a gene. This CDR3 is built from 15 residues. Germline V gene data show CDR1 as SGHRS and CDR2 as YFSETQ. The CDR3 loop reads CASSKAGGPTDTQYF. CDR3 bases: TGCGCCAGCAGCAAAGCGGGGGGGCCCACAGATACGCAGTATTTT. The full variable domain, in which reference TRBV5-1 and TRBJ2-3 provide the parts outside the CDR3, is KAGVTQTPRYLIKTRGQQVTLSCSPISGHRSVSWYQQTPGQGLQFLFEYFSETQRNKGNFPGRFSGRQFSNSRSEMNVSTLELGDSALYLCASSKAGGPTDTQYFGPGTRLTVL.

This rearrangement joins TRBV5-1 to TRBJ1-2; 7 positions match TRBD1. V shed 2 bases, J shed 4 bases, and the junction held 2 bases outside the gene matches. Germline V CDR1 and CDR2: SGHRS, YFSETQ. There are 13 residues in the CDR3. In DNA form, the CDR3 reads TGCGCCAGCAGCTTTAGACAGGGCTATGGCTACACCTTC. This translates into CASSFRQGYGYTF.

The chain uses TRBV20-1 and TRBJ1-4, with TRBD1 as a possible D gene (5 bases). The CDR3 is made up of 11 amino acids. V was pared by 5 bases and J by 8 bases, with 9 bases between. Germline assignment: CDR1 DFQATT and CDR2 SNEGSKA (reference sequence). CDR3 in amino acids: CSAPRGEKLFF. As DNA, the CDR3 is TGCAGTGCTCCTCGGGGGGAAAAACTGTTTTTT.

V and J are TRBV4-2 and TRBJ2-1, with TRBD2 identical over 10 bases. V lost 1 base to trimming and J lost 9 bases; unmatched junction nucleotides: 18. CDR1 and CDR2 (germline): LGHNA, YNFKEQ. CDR3 length: 19 amino acids. CDR3 amino acids: CASSQVPAGGPFRSGEQFF. The CDR3 nucleotides are TGTGCCAGCAGCCAAGTACCAGCGGGGGGGCCCTTTCGCAGTGGTGAGCAGTTCTTC.

The rearrangement links TRBV7-9 to TRBJ2-3; the D gene is possibly TRBD2 (5 bases). The germline V and J ends were trimmed by 5 bases and 0 bases, with 15 bases remaining between them. The CDR3 sequence is 16 residues long. Germline V lookup: CDR1 SEHNR, CDR2 FQNEAQ (reference sequence). The CDR3 region is CASSLLDFSSTDTQYF. CDR3 nucleotides: TGTGCCAGCAGCCTACTAGATTTCTCTAGCACAGATACGCAGTATTTT.

This clone came up once. An end of the junction differs from the germline gene, which may be a read error. J is TRBJ1-1 and V is TRBV9; no reliable D call. The germline V gene encodes CDR1 SGDLS and CDR2 YYNGEE. The CDR3 is made up of 13 amino acids. The CDR3 DNA reads as TGTGCCAGCAGCGTAGTCAGGAACGCTGAAGCTTTCTTT. It codes for CASSVVRNAEAFF.

The V and J genes are TRBV21-1 and TRBJ2-7; the tabulated D call, TRBD2, remains unverified against the DNA. TRBV21-1 is a pseudogene. This CDR3 is 14 amino acids long. For the CDR3, the DNA is TGTGCCAGCAGCAAAAGGTGGAGAGGGCACGAGCAGTACTTC. Residues: CASSKRWRGHEQYF.

CDR3 loop: CASSYDVAGDGYTF. In DNA, the CDR3 is TGTGCCAGCAGCTACGATGTGGCCGGGGATGGCTACACCTTC. The chain is built from TRBV5-4 and TRBJ1-2; D is uncertain. V was shortened by 3 bases and J by 6 bases, with 15 bases between the two germline ends. CDR3 size: 14 residues. The V gene's germline CDR1 is SGHNT and CDR2 YYREEE (reference sequence).

The genes are TRBV6-5 and TRBJ1-1, with 7 bases identical to TRBD1. The J segment lost 1 base and the V segment lost 5 bases, leaving 4 bases of the junction unmatched. The CDR3 sequence is 14 residues long. Germline V gene lookup returns CDR1 MNHEY and CDR2 SVGAGI. DNA for the CDR3: TGTGCCAGCAGTCTACAGGGGAGGAACACTGAAGCTTTCTTT. Protein product: CASSLQGRNTEAFF.